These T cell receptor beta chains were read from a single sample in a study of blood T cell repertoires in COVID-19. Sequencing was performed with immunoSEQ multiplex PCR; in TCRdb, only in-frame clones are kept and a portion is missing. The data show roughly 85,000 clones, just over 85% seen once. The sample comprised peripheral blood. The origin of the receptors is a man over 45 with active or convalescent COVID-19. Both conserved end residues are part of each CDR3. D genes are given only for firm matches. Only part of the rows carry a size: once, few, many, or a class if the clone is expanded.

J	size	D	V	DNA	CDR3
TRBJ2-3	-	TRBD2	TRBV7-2	TGTGCCAGCAGCTTAATCCTTAGCGGGGGCGGACGCACAGATACGCAGTATTTT	CASSLILSGGGRTDTQYF
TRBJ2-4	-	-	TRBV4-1	TGCGCCAGCAGCCAAGATGCGGTTGGACGCCCGGGATGGGCCAAAAACATTCAGTACTTC	CASSQDAVGRPGWAKNIQYF
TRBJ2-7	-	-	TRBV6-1	TGTGCCAGCAGTGAAGCGAGGGGGATAACCTACGAGCAGTACTTC	CASSEARGITYEQYF
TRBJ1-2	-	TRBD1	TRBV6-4	TGTGCCAGCAGGGAGGGGGCGTTTGGCTACACCTTC	CASREGAFGYTF
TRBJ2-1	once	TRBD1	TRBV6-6	TGTGCCAGCAGTTATAGGGACAGTTACAATGAGCAGTTCTTC	CASSYRDSYNEQFF
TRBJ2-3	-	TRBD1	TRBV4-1	TGCGCCAGCAGCCAAGGTTTGACAGGGAGCGCAGATACGCAGTATTTT	CASSQGLTGSADTQYF
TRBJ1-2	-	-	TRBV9	TGTGCCAGCAGCGTAGATCCCCTCACAGGGCCCTATGGCTACACCTTC	CASSVDPLTGPYGYTF
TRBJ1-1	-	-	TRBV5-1	TGCGCCAGCAGCTTGGAGTCGGCCCCGGGGAACACTGAAGCTTTCTTT	CASSLESAPGNTEAFF
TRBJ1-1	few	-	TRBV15	TGTGCCACCAGCAGAGTCCCGTCTGAAGCTTTCTTT	CATSRVPSEAFF
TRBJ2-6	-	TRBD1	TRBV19	TGTGCCAGTAGTATCTCACCAGGGGGTCTCTCTGGGGCCAACGTCCTGACTTTC	CASSISPGGLSGANVLTF
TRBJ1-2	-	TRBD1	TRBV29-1	TGCAGCGTGGAGGGGGCCTATGGCTACACCTTC	CSVEGAYGYTF
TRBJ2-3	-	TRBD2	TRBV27	TGTGCCAGCAGCCTAAAGTCCGGAGCGGGGGGGCGGGTTGGCACAGATACGCAGTATTTT	CASSLKSGAGGRVGTDTQYF
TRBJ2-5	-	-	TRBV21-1	TGTGCCAGCAGCAAAGCTAGGACAGGCCAAGAGACCCAGTACTTC	CASSKARTGQETQYF
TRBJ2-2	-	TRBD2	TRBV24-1	TGTGCCACCAGTGACTCTCTAGCGGGGGGGAAGAACACCGGGGAGCTGTTTTTT	CATSDSLAGGKNTGELFF
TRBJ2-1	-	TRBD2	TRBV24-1	TGTGCCACCAGTGACCCTAGCGGGAAAAAGGGTGATGAGCAGTTCTTC	CATSDPSGKKGDEQFF
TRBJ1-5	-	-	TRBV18	TGTGCCAGCTCACCATTAGGCCGGGGGCAGCCCCAGCATTTT	CASSPLGRGQPQHF
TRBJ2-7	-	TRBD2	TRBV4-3	TGCGCCAGCAGCCAAGATTTACGGGGGGGAGTCTACGAGCAGTACTTC	CASSQDLRGGVYEQYF
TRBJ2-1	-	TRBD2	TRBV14	TGTGCCAGCAGCCGGGAAGCGGGGACGGCGGGGAGGCGTGAGCAGTTCTTC	CASSREAGTAGRREQFF
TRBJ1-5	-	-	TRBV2	TGTGCCAGCAGCCAAGTAACGGGATTAAGCAATCAGCCCCAGCATTTT	CASSQVTGLSNQPQHF
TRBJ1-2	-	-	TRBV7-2	TGTGCCAGCAGCTCAGGACAGCGATACTATGGCTACACCTTC	CASSSGQRYYGYTF
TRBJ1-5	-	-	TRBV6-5	TGTGCCAGCAATAGCAGGGCCAGCAATCAGCCCCAGCATTTT	CASNSRASNQPQHF
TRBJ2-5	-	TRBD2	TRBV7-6	TGTGCCAGCAGCACGACTAGCGGGGGGCGGTGGGAGACCCAGTACTTC	CASSTTSGGRWETQYF
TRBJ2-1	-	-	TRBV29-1	TGCAGCGTTGAACAGGGAATTAATGAGCAGTTCTTC	CSVEQGINEQFF
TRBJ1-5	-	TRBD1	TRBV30	TGTGCCTGGAGTAGGAGCGGCAGGGGGGATCAGCCCCAGCATTTT	CAWSRSGRGDQPQHF
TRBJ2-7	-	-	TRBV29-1	TGCAGCGTTGTCCATTCCTACGAGCAGTACTTC	CSVVHSYEQYF
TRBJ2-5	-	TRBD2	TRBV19	TGTGCCAGTAGGCCGGGGGGATTAGAGACCCAGTACTTC	CASRPGGLETQYF
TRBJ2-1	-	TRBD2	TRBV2	TGTGCCAGCAGTACCGTTCGGGGGGGTGAGCAGTTCTTC	CASSTVRGGEQFF
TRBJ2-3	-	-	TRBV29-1	TGCAGCGTTGAAATTTCAGGCACAGATACGCAGTATTTT	CSVEISGTDTQYF
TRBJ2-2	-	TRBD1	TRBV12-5	TGTGCTAGTGGTTTGGTACGGGTGCCGGGACAGTCCGTCCTCAACCACACCGGGGAGCTGTTTTTT	CASGLVRVPGQSVLNHTGELFF
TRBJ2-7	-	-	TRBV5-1	TGCGCCAGCAGCTTGGAGGTAGCCCGGCCCACCTACGAGCAGTACTTC	CASSLEVARPTYEQYF
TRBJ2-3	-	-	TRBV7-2	TGTGCCAGCAGCCCCCTGAGCTATACGCAGTATTTT	CASSPLSYTQYF
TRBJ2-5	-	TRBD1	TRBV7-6	TGTGCCAGCAGCTTGAAGGGACAGGTCATAGAGACCCAGTACTTC	CASSLKGQVIETQYF
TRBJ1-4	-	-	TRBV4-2	TGTGCCAGCAGCCCCGCAGGCAGGGAAGATGAAAAACTGTTTTTT	CASSPAGREDEKLFF
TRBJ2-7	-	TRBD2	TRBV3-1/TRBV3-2	TGTGCCAGCAGCCAAGAGGTGCGAGCGGGAGGGCCCTACGAGCAGTACTTC	CASSQEVRAGGPYEQYF
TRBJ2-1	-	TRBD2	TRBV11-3	TGTGCCAGCAGCCTAGGACTAGCAGCTGACAATGAGCAGTTCTTC	CASSLGLAADNEQFF
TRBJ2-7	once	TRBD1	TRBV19	TGTGCCAGTAGTATTGGGACAGGGTCCTCCTACGAGCAGTACTTC	CASSIGTGSSYEQYF
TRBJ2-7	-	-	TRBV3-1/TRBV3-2	TGTGCCAGCAGCCAATTGTTGAGGCCCGTCGAGCAGTACTTC	CASSQLLRPVEQYF
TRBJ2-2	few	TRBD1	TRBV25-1	TGTGCCAGCAGTGACGTGAGATGGGACAGGAACACCGGGGAGCTGTTTTTT	CASSDVRWDRNTGELFF
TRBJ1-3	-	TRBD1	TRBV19	TGTGCCAGTAGTACGGGACAGAGCTCTGGAAACACCATATATTTT	CASSTGQSSGNTIYF
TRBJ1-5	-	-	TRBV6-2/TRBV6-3	TGTGCCAGCAGTGGACGACGGGGAACTAGCAATCAGCCCCAGCATTTT	CASSGRRGTSNQPQHF
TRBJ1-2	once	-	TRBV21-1	TGTGCCAGCAGCCCTCGGTACAGGGGCTTCCCCTATGGCTACACCTTC	CASSPRYRGFPYGYTF
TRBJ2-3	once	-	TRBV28	TGTGCCAGCAGTGGCGGGAGCACAGATACGCAGTATTTT	CASSGGSTDTQYF